The 21 T cell receptor beta chains below all came from one sample that was sequenced in a study of CD8 T cells in Susac syndrome. Random hexamers were used to reverse transcribe the RNA input (about 0.5 to 1 ug). One entry per CDR3 protein results from TCRdb running MiXCR on the immunoSEQ multiplex PCR reads. This table holds about 80,000 distinct CDR3 sequences, approximately 95% found once. Sequences were obtained from CD8+ T cells from PBMCs. Receptors originate from a human donor with Susac syndrome.

The rearrangement links TRBV3-1 to TRBJ2-3; D remains unclear. Trimming shortened V by 5 bases and J by 5 bases, and 8 bases separated the two germline ends. Germline CDR1 LGHDT, CDR2 YNNKEL (reference sequence). CDR3 length: 12 amino acids. The CDR3 protein is CASSFLGDTQYF. CDR3 nucleotide sequence: TGTGCCAGCAGCTTCCTCGGAGATACGCAGTATTTT.

This clonotype was recorded only once. One end of the junction varies from germline; a read error may be responsible. The chain couples TRBV6-2 or TRBV6-3 to TRBJ2-7; the D gene could be TRBD1 or TRBD2 (5 bases each). The CDR3 contains 11 residues. The germline V gene encodes CDR1 MNHEY and CDR2 SVGEGT. The CDR3 spells CASSYPGRPGF. CDR3 nucleotides: TGTGCCAGCAGTTACCCGGGACGTCCCGGTTTC.

The chain is built from TRBV5-1 and TRBJ1-5; D is perhaps TRBD1 (5 bases). The germline V and J ends were trimmed by 0 bases and 4 bases, with 11 bases remaining between them. Looked up from germline, CDR1 is SGHRS and CDR2 is YFSETQ. The CDR3 is made up of 15 amino acids. CDR3 in amino acids: CASSLEGKINQPQHF. The DNA for the CDR3 is TGCGCCAGCAGCTTGGAGGGGAAGATAAATCAGCCCCAGCATTTT.

The chain combines TRBV4-3 with TRBJ2-7; TRBD1 matches 7 bases. The CDR3 loop spans 15 amino acids. The V gene's germline CDR1 is LGHNA and CDR2 YSLEER. Trimming took 0 bases from V and 6 from J; bases not matched to a gene: 8. For the CDR3, the DNA is TGCGCCAGCAGCCAAGATAAAGCGACAGGGAGCGAGCAGTACTTC. Its translation: CASSQDKATGSEQYF.

The chain links TRBV12-3 or TRBV12-4 to TRBJ1-2, with D perhaps TRBD1 (6 bases). V was clipped by 1 base and J by 4 bases, with 13 bases between them. The CDR3 has 15 residues. DNA for the CDR3: TGTGCCAGCAGTTTAGAGCCCAGGGGCATCTATGGCTACACCTTC. Translated: CASSLEPRGIYGYTF.

V and J are TRBV7-9 and TRBJ1-1; D is unclear. Trimming pared 10 bases from V and 5 bases from J, leaving 17 bases between. Germline V gene lookup returns CDR1 SEHNR and CDR2 FQNEAQ (reference sequence). CDR3 length: 13 amino acids. Here the CDR3 reads CATLTGLGTEAFF. Here the CDR3 DNA reads TGTGCCACCCTTACGGGGTTGGGGACTGAAGCTTTCTTT.

The chain is built from TRBV20-1 and TRBJ2-2; D remains unclear. The CDR3 extends over 11 amino acids. V was trimmed by 1 base and J by 6 bases, leaving 3 bases between them. Germline CDR1 and CDR2: DFQATT and SNEGSKA (reference sequence). CDR3 region: CSARVAGELFF. For the CDR3, the DNA is TGCAGTGCTAGAGTAGCCGGGGAGCTGTTTTTT.

V gene TRBV4-1 combines with J gene TRBJ2-1; no definite D call. V was shortened by 3 bases and J by 8 bases, with 14 bases between the two germline ends. Looked up from germline, CDR1 is MGHRA and CDR2 is YSYEKL. The CDR3 contains 14 residues. CDR3 amino acids: CASSQRTTGDEQFF. The DNA of the CDR3 is TGCGCCAGCAGCCAGCGGACCACTGGGGATGAGCAGTTCTTC.

The chain recombines TRBV20-1 with TRBJ1-1; D is possibly TRBD1 (5 bases). The CDR3 length is 13 residues. V was pared by 0 bases and J by 8 bases, with 13 bases between. CDR1 is DFQATT, CDR2 SNEGSKA, per germline (reference sequence). CDR3 loop: CSARESSGIEAFF. The CDR3 region has the DNA TGCAGTGCTAGAGAGAGTTCAGGGATAGAAGCTTTCTTT.

The CDR3 here is CSAREGVRSSYEQYF. The CDR3 DNA reads as TGCAGTGCTAGAGAAGGGGTCAGGTCGTCCTACGAGCAGTACTTC. The rearrangement links TRBV20-1 to TRBJ2-7; TRBD1 is a possible D gene (5 bases). The CDR3 covers 15 residues. Trimming took off 0 bases at V and 1 base at J, with 13 bases between the two ends. Germline-derived CDR1 and CDR2 are DFQATT and SNEGSKA (reference sequence).

The rearrangement links TRBV15 to TRBJ1-3; no reliable D call. The germline V and J ends were trimmed by 0 bases and 0 bases, with 9 bases remaining between them. The CDR3 length is 16 residues. Looked up from germline, CDR1 is LNHNV and CDR2 is YYDKDF (reference sequence). For the CDR3, the DNA is TGTGCCACCAGCAGAGACCTTCGACACTCTGGAAACACCATATATTTT. Amino acid sequence: CATSRDLRHSGNTIYF.

A single count supports this clonotype. The chain joins TRBV7-2 to TRBJ2-7; 9 positions match TRBD1. The germline V gene encodes CDR1 SGHTA and CDR2 FQGNSA. V lost 4 bases and J lost 3; bases outside the gene matches: 4. This CDR3 has 14 amino acids. CDR3 nucleotide sequence: TGTGCCAGCAGCTCGGGACAGGGCAACTACGAGCAGTACTTC. Translated, it gives CASSSGQGNYEQYF.

This rearrangement joins TRBV2 to TRBJ2-5, with 10 bases matching TRBD1. Germline values: CDR1 SNHLY, CDR2 FYNNEI. V shed 6 bases, J shed 0 bases, and the junction held 1 base outside the gene matches. The CDR3 is 14 amino acids. CDR3 coding DNA: TGTGCCAGCAGGGGACAGGGGCACCAAGAGACCCAGTACTTC. Protein product: CASRGQGHQETQYF.

Only one count was recorded for this clonotype. V usage is TRBV27 and J usage is TRBJ1-5; TRBD1 agrees at 10 bases. There are 13 residues in the CDR3. Trimming removed 10 bases from V and 10 bases from J; junction bases left unmatched: 10. Germline CDR1 MNHEY, CDR2 SMNVEV (reference sequence). The CDR3 DNA reads as TGTGCCACCGGACAGGGGGACGATCTACCCCAGCATTTT. It is translated as CATGQGDDLPQHF.

The CDR3 loop is CASARGPTETQYF. The CDR3, as DNA: TGTGCCAGTGCCCGGGGACCGACAGAGACCCAGTACTTC. The chain employs TRBV5-4 and TRBJ2-5; D may be TRBD1 or TRBD2 (5 bases each). This CDR3 has 13 residues. The germline V gene encodes CDR1 SGHNT and CDR2 YYREEE (reference sequence). Trimming pared 8 bases from V and 4 bases from J, leaving 15 bases between.

The V gene is TRBV27, the J gene TRBJ2-3, with 9 bases that match TRBD2. CDR1 and CDR2 (germline): MNHEY, SMNVEV (reference sequence). V lost 5 bases and J lost 4; bases outside the gene matches: 10. The CDR3 runs to 16 residues. The CDR3 sequence: CASSPRSGGYPDTQYF. The DNA of the CDR3 is TGTGCCAGCAGTCCACGCAGCGGGGGGTACCCAGATACGCAGTATTTT.

The V gene is TRBV27, the J gene TRBJ2-7, with 7 bases fitting TRBD2. Losses at the gene ends were 5 bases for V and 4 bases for J; bases not matched to a gene: 11. Germline V gene data show CDR1 as MNHEY and CDR2 as SMNVEV (reference sequence). The CDR3 covers 15 residues. The CDR3 region has the DNA TGTGCCAGCAGTCCAACTAGCGACTACGTATACGAGCAGTACTTC. Protein: CASSPTSDYVYEQYF.

The gene calls are TRBV14 and TRBJ1-1, with D possibly matching TRBD1 (6 bases). CDR3 length: 16 residues. The germline V gene encodes CDR1 SGHDN and CDR2 FVKESK. V was clipped by 1 base and J by 1 base, with 13 bases between them. The CDR3 spells CASSQVPGEGNTEAFF. Written as DNA, the CDR3 is TGTGCCAGCAGCCAAGTCCCAGGGGAGGGGAACACTGAAGCTTTCTTT.

As concerns this clonotype: The CDR3 does not close with the conserved phenylalanine or tryptophan, likely indicating a read error. V and J are TRBV7-9 and TRBJ1-2; no clear D gene. Trimming shortened V by 0 bases and J by 6 bases, and 14 bases separated the two germline ends. The germline V gene has CDR1 SEHNR and CDR2 FQNEAQ (reference sequence). The CDR3 runs 15 residues. CDR3 sequence reads: CASSLAFSAIDGYTS. CDR3 nucleotide sequence: TGTGCCAGCAGCTTAGCTTTTAGCGCCATCGATGGCTACACCTCC.

CDR3 residues: CASMARGRLDGANVLTF. CDR3 coding DNA: TGTGCCAGTATGGCCAGGGGGCGACTGGATGGGGCCAACGTCCTGACTTTC. This chain uses TRBV19 with TRBJ2-6; 8 positions agree with TRBD1. CDR3 length: 17 residues. The V gene's germline CDR1 is LNHDA and CDR2 SQIVND (reference sequence). V trimming: 7 bases; J trimming: 3 bases; junction bases outside the gene matches: 11. Combining the CDR3 with reference TRBV19 and TRBJ2-6 gives the whole variable domain DGGITQSPKYLFRKEGQNVTLSCEQNLNHDAMYWYRQDPGQGLRLIYYSQIVNDFQKGDIAEGYSVSREKKESFPLTVTSAQKNPTAFYLCASMARGRLDGANVLTFGAGSRLTVL.

The chain employs TRBV30 and TRBJ2-2; D unclear. The CDR3 loop spans 11 amino acids. Per the germline V gene, CDR1 is GTSNPN and CDR2 is SVGIG (reference sequence). Between the trimmed V and J ends, which lost 3 bases and 6 bases, there was a span of 5 bases. The chain's CDR3 is CAWSPPGELFF. As DNA, the CDR3 is TGTGCCTGGAGCCCCCCCGGGGAGCTGTTTTTT.